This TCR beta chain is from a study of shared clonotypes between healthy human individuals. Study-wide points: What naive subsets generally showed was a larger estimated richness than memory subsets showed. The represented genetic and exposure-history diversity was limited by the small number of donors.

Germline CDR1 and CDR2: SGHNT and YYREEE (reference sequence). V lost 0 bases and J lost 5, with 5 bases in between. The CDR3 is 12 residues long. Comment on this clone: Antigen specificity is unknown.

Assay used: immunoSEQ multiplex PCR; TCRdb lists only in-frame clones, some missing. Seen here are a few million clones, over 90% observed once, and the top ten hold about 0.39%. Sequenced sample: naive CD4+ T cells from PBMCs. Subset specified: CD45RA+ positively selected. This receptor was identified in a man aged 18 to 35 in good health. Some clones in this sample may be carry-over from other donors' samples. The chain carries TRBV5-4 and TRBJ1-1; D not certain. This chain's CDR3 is CASSLAQTEAFF. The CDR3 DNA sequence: TGTGCCAGCAGCTTGGCACAGACTGAAGCTTTCTTT. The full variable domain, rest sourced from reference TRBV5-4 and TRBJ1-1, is ETGVTQSPTHLIKTRGQQVTLRCSSQSGHNTVSWYQQALGQGPQFIFQYYREEENGRGNFPPRFSGLQFPNYSSELNVNALELDDSALYLCASSLAQTEAFFGQGTRLTVV.